These 8 T cell receptor beta chains came from one sample sequenced in a study of post-analysis software for immune sequencing data. Antigen specificity for these receptors is unknown. Unique-molecular-identifier-tagged TCR beta cDNA libraries were used. TCRdb called the PCR reads again in MiXCR, with one record for every CDR3 protein. There are about 760,000 distinct CDR3 sequences in the sample; 30% occur only once, and around 0.6% lies in the top ten. Regarding the study as a whole: Five or six TRBV segments were significantly more frequent in patients than in controls. TRBV5-6, TRBV5-1 and TRBV20-1 were among these segments.

Sequences were obtained from blood. The receptor source for this set is a girl between 10 and 17 years old with multiple sclerosis.

This clonotype was found a few times. The chain carries TRBV20-1 and TRBJ1-6; TRBD1 aligns across 8 bases. Trimming at V came to 5 bases and at J to 9 bases, leaving 9 bases not matched to a gene. The CDR3 sequence is 14 residues long. The germline V gene has CDR1 DFQATT and CDR2 SNEGSKA (reference sequence). CDR3: CSARQGNMGSPLHF. Written as DNA, the CDR3 is TGCAGTGCTCGACAGGGGAACATGGGTTCACCCCTCCACTTT.

This clonotype was observed a handful of times. In DNA, the CDR3 is TGTGCCAGCAGCTTAGAGGGGGTGTCCTATAATTCACCCCTCCACTTT. Translated: CASSLEGVSYNSPLHF. The rearrangement uses TRBV7-9 and TRBJ1-6; D perhaps matches TRBD1 (6 bases). Germline V gene lookup returns CDR1 SEHNR and CDR2 FQNEAQ (reference sequence). The CDR3 spans 16 residues. Trimming stripped 1 base from V and 1 base from J, with 8 bases between.

V and J are TRBV7-2 and TRBJ2-3; TRBD1 matches at 8 bases. This CDR3 has 14 residues. The germline V gene encodes CDR1 SGHTA and CDR2 FQGNSA. After removal of 5 bases from V and 2 bases from J, the junction contained 3 bases not matched to a gene. CDR3 in amino acids: CASSRTGTTDTQYF. The CDR3 DNA reads TGTGCCAGCAGCCGGACAGGGACCACAGATACGCAGTATTTT. Looking up the rest from reference TRBV7-2 and TRBJ2-3 gives the full variable domain: GAGVSQSPSNKVTEKGKDVELRCDPISGHTALYWYRQSLGQGLEFLIYFQGNSAPDKSGLPSDRFSAERTGGSVSTLTIQRTQQEDSAVYLCASSRTGTTDTQYFGPGTRLTVL.

V and J are TRBV20-1 and TRBJ2-4, with D possibly TRBD1 on 6 matching bases. Germline values: CDR1 DFQATT, CDR2 SNEGSKA (reference sequence). V gave up 5 bases and J gave up 3 bases, with 11 bases separating them. This CDR3 has 13 residues. The CDR3 DNA follows: TGCAGTGCTCTCTTGGACAGCAAAAACATTCAGTACTTC. It specifies CSALLDSKNIQYF.

This clonotype was seen only a few times. V and J are TRBV25-1 and TRBJ2-5, with 9 bases fitting TRBD2. This CDR3 region has 17 residues. With 0 bases clipped from V and 4 bases from J, the junction kept 9 bases outside the gene matches. Germline CDR1 and CDR2: MGHDK and SYGVNS. The DNA of the CDR3 is TGTGCCAGCAGTGAATACTTTTCTAGCGGGATTGGAGAGACCCAGTACTTC. Residues: CASSEYFSSGIGETQYF. Using reference TRBV25-1 and TRBJ2-5 for the parts outside the CDR3, the full variable domain is EADIYQTPRYLVIGTGKKITLECSQTMGHDKMYWYQQDPGMELHLIHYSYGVNSTEKGDLSSESTVSRIRTEHFPLTLESARPSHTSQYLCASSEYFSSGIGETQYFGPGTRLLVL.

The J gene is TRBJ1-4, the V gene TRBV14; the D is unclear. The V gene lost 2 bases and the J gene lost 7 bases, with 17 bases spanning the gap. CDR1 SGHDN and CDR2 FVKESK come from the germline V gene. CDR3 size: 16 residues. The CDR3 bases are TGTGCCAGCAGCCAAATGGGCCCGGAGCCTGGTGAAAAACTGTTTTTT. This gives the protein CASSQMGPEPGEKLFF.

V usage is TRBV10-1 and J usage is TRBJ1-1; the D gene is possibly TRBD1 (5 bases). The V and J ends lost 0 bases and 4 bases respectively, with 12 bases between them. CDR3 length equals 15 residues. Germline CDR1 reads WNHNN; CDR2 reads SYGVQD (reference sequence). The CDR3: CASSESGPGGTEAFF. Written as DNA, the CDR3 is TGCGCCAGCAGTGAGTCGGGGCCTGGGGGCACTGAAGCTTTCTTT.

This clonotype was counted between two and nine times. The chain carries TRBV20-1 and TRBJ1-5; D may be TRBD1 (6 bases). Germline CDR1 and CDR2: DFQATT and SNEGSKA (reference sequence). The CDR3 is made up of 14 amino acids. V was trimmed by 1 base and J by 7 bases, leaving 14 bases between them. For the CDR3, the DNA is TGCAGTGCTAGAGGAGGGGGAATTGGCCAGCCCCAGCATTTT. Encoded protein: CSARGGGIGQPQHF.